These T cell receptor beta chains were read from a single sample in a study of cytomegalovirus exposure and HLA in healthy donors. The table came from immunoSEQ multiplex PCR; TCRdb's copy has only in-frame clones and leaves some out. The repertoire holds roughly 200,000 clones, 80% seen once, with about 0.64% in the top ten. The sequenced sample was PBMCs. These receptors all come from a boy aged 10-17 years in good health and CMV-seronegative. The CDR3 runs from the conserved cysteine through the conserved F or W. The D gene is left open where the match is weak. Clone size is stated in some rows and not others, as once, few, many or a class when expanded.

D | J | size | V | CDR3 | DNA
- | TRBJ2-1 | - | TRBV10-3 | CAITQGNEQFF | TGTGCCATCACGCAGGGTAATGAGCAGTTCTTC
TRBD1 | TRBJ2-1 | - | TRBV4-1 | CASSQDTAGGLLSWVQFF | TGCGCCAGCAGCCAAGATACGGCAGGGGGCCTTCTAAGTTGGGTGCAGTTCTTC
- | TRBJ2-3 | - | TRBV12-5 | CASGLVRGSGSTDTQYF | TGTGCTAGTGGTTTGGTACGGGGGAGCGGAAGCACAGATACGCAGTATTTT
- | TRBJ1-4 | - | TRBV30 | CAWSVSREGGKLFF | TGTGCCTGGAGTGTTTCGCGGGAAGGCGGAAAACTGTTTTTT
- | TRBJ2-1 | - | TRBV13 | CASKLANEQFF | TGTGCCAGCAAACTAGCAAATGAGCAGTTCTTC
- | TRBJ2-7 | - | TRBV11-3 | CASSLATRGPYEQYF | TGTGCCAGCAGCTTAGCGACTCGAGGGCCCTACGAGCAGTACTTC
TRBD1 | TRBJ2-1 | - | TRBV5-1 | CASSQQGAVVNEQFF | TGCGCCAGCAGCCAGCAGGGGGCCGTGGTAAATGAGCAGTTCTTC
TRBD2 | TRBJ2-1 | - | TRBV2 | CASSKTGREGLNEQFF | TGTGCCAGCTCAAAGACGGGGCGGGAGGGCCTAAATGAGCAGTTCTTC
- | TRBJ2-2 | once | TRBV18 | CASSRTETLNTGELFF | TGTGCCAGCTCACGGACAGAAACCTTGAACACCGGGGAGCTGTTTTTT
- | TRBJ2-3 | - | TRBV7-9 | CASSPTRDTQYF | TGTGCCAGCAGCCCCACTCGGGATACGCAGTATTTT